This note documents a single T cell receptor (beta chain) sequence. The CDR3 has 14 amino acids. V shed 5 bases, J shed 6 bases, and the junction held 9 bases outside the gene matches. CDR1 and CDR2 from the germline V gene are GTSNPN and SVGIG (reference sequence). This sample is part of a study of blood T cell repertoires in COVID-19. The wider study: T cells, B-cell-depleted T cells, or PBMCs provided the cDNA or gDNA that served as material.

Assay used: immunoSEQ multiplex PCR; TCRdb lists only in-frame clones, some missing. The sample shows about 270,000 clones, 86% of them seen only once. Sequenced sample: peripheral blood. This chain uses TRBV30 with TRBJ2-1; TRBD2 matches at 8 bases. The sequence was collected from a man in his forties or fifties with active or convalescent COVID-19. The CDR3 region has the DNA TGTGCCTGGGGAGGTGAAGCGGGGGTCAATGAGCAGTTCTTC. Its protein is CAWGGEAGVNEQFF.